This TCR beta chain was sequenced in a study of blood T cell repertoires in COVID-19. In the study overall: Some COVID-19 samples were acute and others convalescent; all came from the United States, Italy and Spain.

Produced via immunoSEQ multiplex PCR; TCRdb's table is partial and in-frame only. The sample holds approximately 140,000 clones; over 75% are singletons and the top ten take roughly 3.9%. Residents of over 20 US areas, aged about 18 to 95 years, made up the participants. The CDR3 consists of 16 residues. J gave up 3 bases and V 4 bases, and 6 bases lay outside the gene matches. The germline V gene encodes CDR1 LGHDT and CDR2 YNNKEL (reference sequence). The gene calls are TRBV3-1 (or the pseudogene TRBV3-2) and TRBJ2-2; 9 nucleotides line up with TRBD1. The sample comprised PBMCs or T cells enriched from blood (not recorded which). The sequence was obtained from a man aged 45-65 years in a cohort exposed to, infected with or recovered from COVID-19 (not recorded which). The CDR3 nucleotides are TGTGCCAGCAGCCGACCGGGACAGGGATACACCGGGGAGCTGTTTTTT. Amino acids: CASSRPGQGYTGELFF.